The rows below give T cell receptor beta chains drawn from one sample of a study of beta chain features in type 1 diabetes. TCRdb's copy holds only in-frame clones and misses some; the assay was immunoSEQ multiplex PCR. Of a few hundred thousand clones listed, 25% to 35% are singletons. Sequencing used naive CD4+ T cells from blood. These receptors came from a man between 18 and 29 years old in good health. Each CDR3 is given with its conserved first and last residue. A D gene is named only where the DNA matches it firmly. The size field is filled for only some rows; it gives once, few, many or a size class.

j_call v_call d_call clone_size cdr3_aa cdr3_nt
TRBJ2-3 TRBV7-9 - few CASSFKASTDTQYF TGTGCCAGCAGCTTTAAAGCTAGCACAGATACGCAGTATTTT
TRBJ1-1 TRBV29-1 - - CSVRRNTEAFF TGCAGCGTTCGCCGGAACACTGAAGCTTTCTTT
TRBJ1-2 TRBV15 TRBD1 - CATSTWDRTNYGYTF TGTGCCACCAGCACGTGGGACAGAACTAACTATGGCTACACCTTC
TRBJ1-1 TRBV6-6 - once CASSAAGRNTEAFF TGTGCCAGCAGTGCCGCCGGCCGGAACACTGAAGCTTTCTTT
TRBJ2-7 TRBV4-3 TRBD1 - CASSRRGQGAYEQYF TGCGCCAGCAGCCGAAGGGGACAGGGGGCTTACGAGCAGTACTTC
TRBJ2-1 TRBV30 - - CAWSTRLATTQLQFF TGTGCCTGGAGTACTCGTTTAGCCACAACTCAATTGCAGTTCTTC
TRBJ2-2 TRBV4-2 TRBD2 once CASSQDPLAGESGTGELFF TGTGCCAGCAGCCAAGATCCCCTAGCGGGAGAATCGGGTACCGGGGAGCTGTTTTTT
TRBJ1-2 TRBV18 - - CASSPGFGGYGYTF TGTGCCAGCTCACCGGGCTTCGGGGGCTATGGCTACACCTTC
TRBJ2-1 TRBV7-2 TRBD1 - CASSLRLQGAPTHNEQFF TGTGCCAGCAGCTTAAGGCTCCAGGGGGCTCCTACACACAATGAGCAGTTCTTC
TRBJ2-7 TRBV21-1 - few CASSNAPQGAMYF TGTGCCAGCAGCAATGCCCCACAGGGGGCGATGTACTTC
TRBJ1-5 TRBV30 TRBD1 few CAWDRGNQPQHF TGTGCCTGGGACAGGGGCAATCAGCCCCAGCATTTT
TRBJ1-2 TRBV7-9 - few CASSAGQLVTYGYTF TGTGCCAGCAGCGCCGGACAGCTAGTAACCTATGGCTACACCTTC
TRBJ2-5 TRBV10-3 - few CAISLVKQETQYF TGTGCCATCAGCTTAGTAAAACAAGAGACCCAGTACTTC
TRBJ2-2 TRBV9 - - CASSARQENTGELFF TGTGCCAGCAGCGCGAGACAGGAGAACACCGGGGAGCTGTTTTTT
TRBJ2-1 TRBV7-9 - - CASSPPGIVANEQFF TGTGCCAGCAGCCCCCCGGGGATTGTAGCCAATGAGCAGTTCTTC
TRBJ1-4 TRBV30 - few CAWHRPGATNEKLFF TGTGCCTGGCACCGCCCAGGGGCAACTAATGAAAAACTGTTTTTT
TRBJ2-1 TRBV28 - - CASSLGGGPYNEQFF TGTGCCAGCAGTTTGGGTGGGGGACCCTACAATGAGCAGTTCTTC
TRBJ2-5 TRBV29-1 - few CSVEQGAETQYF TGCAGCGTTGAACAGGGAGCCGAGACCCAGTACTTC